The 26 T cell receptor beta chains listed next were all sequenced from one sample in a study of PD-L1 blockade in urothelial cancer (dated by TCRdb to the late 2010s). Receptor amplification or capture employed the immunoSEQ multiplex PCR assay. TCRdb stores this immuneACCESS table with in-frame sequences only. Part of the clones is absent; in the studies checked, under half of the shortfall reflects unresolved V genes, and no reason is known for the rest. A total of more than 90,000 clones appear in this sample, 87% of them only once. The ten largest clones represent about 2% of the sample. This specimen's time point label, per the study, means: pretreatment peripheral blood. This specimen consisted of PBMCs, obtained around atezolizumab (anti-PD-L1) treatment. These receptors all stem from a man aged 60 to 69 with urothelial cancer.

This clone was found once. Other DNA sequences in the sample encode the same CDR3. The CDR3 bases are TGTGCCAGCTCGCCCGGGACAGGGCCCTACGAGCAGTACTTC. Encoded protein: CASSPGTGPYEQYF. This chain joins TRBV18 and TRBJ2-7, with 9 bases lining up with TRBD1. The germline V gene encodes CDR1 KGHSH and CDR2 LQKENI. With V trimmed by 6 bases and J by 2 bases, 5 bases remained unmatched. The length of the CDR3 is 14 residues.

The chain joins TRBV11-3 to TRBJ2-5; TRBD2 aligns across 9 bases. The trim removed 3 bases at V and 4 bases at J, leaving 15 bases unmatched. CDR3 length equals 18 residues. CDR1 SGHNT and CDR2 YENEEA come from the germline V gene. CDR3 residues: CASSFRSGGPQVGETQYF. The CDR3 bases are TGTGCCAGCAGCTTTCGGAGCGGGGGGCCCCAGGTCGGAGAGACCCAGTACTTC.

The gene calls are TRBV25-1 and TRBJ2-7; 13 bases agree with TRBD2. The CDR3 is 15 residues long. Germline CDR1 reads MGHDK; CDR2 reads SYGVNS. Unmatched junction bases numbered 7, after V lost 6 bases and J lost 5 bases. The CDR3 DNA is TGTGCCAGCAGCGGAGGACTAGCGGGAGTAAACGAGCAGTACTTC. This codes for CASSGGLAGVNEQYF.

The chain recombines TRBV7-9 with TRBJ1-3; D gene ambiguous. The CDR3 is 15 amino acids. Germline CDR1 reads SEHNR; CDR2 reads FQNEAQ (reference sequence). The ends were cut back, 1 base at V and 0 bases at J, with 7 bases in the middle. CDR3 loop: CASSLGRSSGNTIYF. In nucleotides, the CDR3 is TGTGCCAGCAGCTTAGGGCGGAGCTCTGGAAACACCATATATTTT.

J is TRBJ2-4 and V is TRBV5-4; D is uncertain. The CDR3 consists of 15 residues. CDR1 and CDR2 from the germline V gene are SGHNT and YYREEE (reference sequence). V gave up 4 bases and J gave up 3 bases, with 14 bases separating them. CDR3 in DNA: TGTGCCAGCAGCAAGTACGAGGTGGGCAAAAACATTCAGTACTTC. This gives the protein CASSKYEVGKNIQYF.

This chain joins TRBV28 and TRBJ2-7; 9 nucleotides align to TRBD1. Germline values: CDR1 MDHEN, CDR2 SYDVKM. The CDR3 covers 15 residues. Losses at the gene ends were 3 bases for V and 5 bases for J; bases not matched to a gene: 8. This CDR3 reads CASSLWGTGSDEQYF. CDR3 in DNA: TGTGCCAGCAGTTTGTGGGGGACAGGGTCCGACGAGCAGTACTTC.

The sample holds a few counts of this clone. The chain combines TRBV19 with TRBJ1-1, with a tentative D call TRBD1 (5 bases). The germline CDR1 and CDR2 sequences are LNHDA and SQIVND (reference sequence). V dropped 5 bases and J dropped 2 bases, with 15 bases sitting between them. This CDR3 is built from 15 residues. For the CDR3, the DNA is TGTGCCAGTAGTCACCCCCCGGGGGACAACACTGAAGCTTTCTTT. It encodes CASSHPPGDNTEAFF.

V and J are TRBV28 and TRBJ2-7, with 9 bases matching TRBD1. Germline V lookup: CDR1 MDHEN, CDR2 SYDVKM. V was clipped by 4 bases and J by 4 bases; unmatched bases: 8. This CDR3 has 15 amino acids. CDR3 nucleotides: TGTGCCAGCAGTTCAACCGGGACAGGGAGGTACGAGCAGTACTTC. This gives the protein CASSSTGTGRYEQYF.

The chain couples TRBV7-9 to TRBJ2-1; tentatively, D is TRBD1 (6 bases). CDR3 length: 16 amino acids. The germline gives CDR1 SEHNR, CDR2 FQNEAQ (reference sequence). V shed 5 bases and J shed 3 bases, with 17 bases lying between them. CDR3 region: CASSPQGPSFYNEQFF. CDR3 bases: TGTGCCAGCAGCCCCCAGGGGCCGTCGTTCTACAATGAGCAGTTCTTC.

The chain uses TRBV29-1 and TRBJ2-7, with 9 bases lining up with TRBD1. From germline, CDR1 is SQVTM and CDR2 ANQGSEA. Trimming at V came to 4 bases and at J to 5 bases, leaving 3 bases not matched to a gene. The CDR3 contains 12 residues. The CDR3 protein is CSVAQGAHEQYF. In DNA, the CDR3 is TGCAGCGTTGCACAGGGGGCCCACGAGCAGTACTTC.

The chain combines TRBV28 with TRBJ1-4, with TRBD1 matching 9 bases. Germline-derived CDR1 and CDR2 are MDHEN and SYDVKM. The CDR3 covers 15 residues. The junction had 2 bases not matched to a gene; V was cut back by 4 bases and J by 2 bases. Written as DNA, the CDR3 is TGTGCCAGCAGTTCTACAGGGGGCACTAATGAAAAACTGTTTTTT. Its protein product is CASSSTGGTNEKLFF.

This rearrangement joins TRBV11-3 to TRBJ2-1; 7 nucleotides line up with TRBD2. The length of the CDR3 is 17 residues. The V and J ends lost 2 bases and 1 base, in that order; junction bases with no gene match: 8. Per germline, CDR1 SGHNT and CDR2 YENEEA. DNA for the CDR3: TGTGCCAGCAGCTTAATCGGGGGGTATCTTTCCTACAATGAGCAGTTCTTC. Amino acid sequence: CASSLIGGYLSYNEQFF.

The genes are TRBV10-1 and TRBJ2-5, with D possibly TRBD2 on 5 matching bases. The CDR3 runs 16 residues. Trimming took off 3 bases at V and 0 bases at J, with 14 bases between the two ends. Looked up from germline, CDR1 is WNHNN and CDR2 is SYGVQD (reference sequence). In nucleotides, the CDR3 is TGCGCCAGCAGTGATGATGGACTGGGGTACCAAGAGACCCAGTACTTC. Translation: CASSDDGLGYQETQYF.

In its sample, this clone was seen once. The chain combines TRBV28 with TRBJ2-4, with D perhaps matching TRBD1 (5 bases). Between the trimmed V and J ends, which lost 5 bases and 9 bases, there was a span of 17 bases. The CDR3 extends over 14 amino acids. Germline V gives CDR1 MDHEN, CDR2 SYDVKM. Here the CDR3 DNA reads TGTGCCAGCAGTATTGACAGACTGGTCCTCATTCAGTACTTC. Its translation: CASSIDRLVLIQYF.

This chain uses TRBV15 with TRBJ2-2, with a weak D call TRBD2 (5 bases). Germline CDR1 reads LNHNV; CDR2 reads YYDKDF (reference sequence). This CDR3 spans 15 amino acids. Trimming took 0 bases from V and 4 from J, leaving 9 bases between them. CDR3 DNA sequence: TGTGCCACCAGCAGAGATGTCGGGGTCACCGGGGAGCTGTTTTTT. It encodes CATSRDVGVTGELFF. Combining the CDR3 with reference TRBV15 and TRBJ2-2 gives the whole variable domain DAMVIQNPRYQVTQFGKPVTLSCSQTLNHNVMYWYQQKSSQAPKLLFHYYDKDFNNEADTPDNFQSRRPNTSFCFLDIRSPGLGDTAMYLCATSRDVGVTGELFFGEGSRLTVL.

This sequence joins TRBV19 and TRBJ2-7, with 9 bases identical to TRBD1. Germline CDR1 and CDR2: LNHDA and SQIVND (reference sequence). J was trimmed by 1 base and V by 3 bases; bases with no gene match: 1. This CDR3 comprises 14 residues. The CDR3 DNA sequence: TGTGCCAGTAGTATGGGACAGGGTTCCTACGAGCAGTACTTC. Translated, it gives CASSMGQGSYEQYF.

V gene TRBV18 combines with J gene TRBJ1-2; tentatively, D is TRBD1 (6 bases). The CDR3 sequence is 15 residues long. Trimming shortened V by 4 bases and J by 7 bases, and 19 bases separated the two germline ends. Germline CDR1 is KGHSH and CDR2 is LQKENI. CDR3 sequence (DNA): TGTGCCAGCTCACAAGGTGGGGGCCCCGGAGCTGGCTACACCTTC. This encodes CASSQGGGPGAGYTF. Drawing the rest from reference TRBV18 and TRBJ1-2, the complete variable domain is NAGVMQNPRHLVRRRGQEARLRCSPMKGHSHVYWYRQLPEEGLKFMVYLQKENIIDESGMPKERFSAEFPKEGPSILRIQQVVRGDSAAYFCASSQGGGPGAGYTFGSGTRLTVV.

The CDR3 reads CASSHQGIQETQYF. Written as DNA, the CDR3 is TGCGCCAGCAGCCACCAGGGGATCCAGGAGACCCAGTACTTC. This chain connects TRBV5-1 to TRBJ2-5, with D perhaps TRBD1 (6 bases). CDR3 size: 14 residues. CDR1 and CDR2 (germline): SGHRS, YFSETQ. V lost 4 bases to trimming and J lost 5 bases, with 15 bases between them.

This chain links TRBV11-2 with TRBJ2-1; D unresolved. The V end lost 0 bases, the J end lost 10 bases, and 7 bases lay between the germline ends. The CDR3 contains 12 residues. Germline V gives CDR1 SGHAT, CDR2 FQNNGV. The CDR3, as DNA: TGTGCCAGCAGCTTAGAACGGGTGGAGCAGTTCTTC. Translated: CASSLERVEQFF. The full variable domain, rest sourced from reference TRBV11-2 and TRBJ2-1, is EAGVAQSPRYKIIEKRQSVAFWCNPISGHATLYWYQQILGQGPKLLIQFQNNGVVDDSQLPKDRFSAERLKGVDSTLKIQPAKLEDSAVYLCASSLERVEQFFGPGTRLTVL.

The chain employs TRBV6-5 and TRBJ1-1; D is ambiguous. The germline gives CDR1 MNHEY, CDR2 SVGAGI. Trimming pared 8 bases from V and 4 bases from J, leaving 17 bases between. The CDR3 is made up of 14 amino acids. CDR3 bases: TGTGCCAGCGTTCCACCACAAGGGAGCACTGAAGCTTTCTTT. Its translation is CASVPPQGSTEAFF.

This clone was counted once. The chain combines TRBV21-1 with TRBJ1-3; TRBD1 is the table's D call, not checked against the DNA. TRBV21-1 is assigned pseudogene status. The CDR3 is 14 amino acids. CDR3 region: CATDQGISGNTIYF. CDR3 DNA: TGTGCCACAGATCAGGGAATCTCTGGAAACACCATATATTTT.

This clone was counted a few times. The chain joins TRBV2 to TRBJ2-3; TRBD1 agrees at 7 bases. The CDR3 covers 15 residues. Germline loops: CDR1 SNHLY, CDR2 FYNNEI. Unmatched junction bases numbered 4, after V lost 3 bases and J lost 1 base. CDR3 DNA: TGTGCCAGCAGTGATCAAGACAGGGGCACAGATACGCAGTATTTT. Translation: CASSDQDRGTDTQYF.

The chain recombines TRBV28 with TRBJ2-5, with a tentative D call TRBD2 (6 bases). V lost 4 bases, J lost 5 bases, and 14 bases lay in between. The CDR3 contains 14 residues. CDR1 is MDHEN, CDR2 SYDVKM, per germline. The chain's CDR3 is CASSSGTPLETQYF. CDR3 DNA: TGTGCCAGCAGTTCCGGGACTCCCCTGGAGACCCAGTACTTC.

CDR3 region: CASSPIKNTEAFF. CDR3 DNA: TGTGCCAGCAGTCCTATTAAGAACACTGAAGCTTTCTTT. The chain uses TRBV27 and TRBJ1-1, with D unresolved. CDR1 and CDR2 from the germline V gene are MNHEY and SMNVEV (reference sequence). The CDR3 is made up of 13 amino acids. V gave up 5 bases and J gave up 1 base, with 8 bases separating them.

This chain connects TRBV11-2 to TRBJ1-5; D not resolved. V lost 5 bases and J lost 6, with 14 bases in between. The CDR3 has 14 amino acids. Germline V lookup: CDR1 SGHAT, CDR2 FQNNGV. CDR3 region: CASSVSPGFQPQHF. In nucleotides, the CDR3 is TGTGCCAGCAGCGTCTCACCGGGGTTTCAGCCCCAGCATTTT.

The table lists this clone with a count of one. V usage is TRBV9 and J usage is TRBJ1-2, with 7 positions matching TRBD1. CDR1 is SGDLS, CDR2 YYNGEE, per germline. Losses at the gene ends were 3 bases for V and 2 bases for J; bases not matched to a gene: 7. The CDR3 totals 15 residues. This chain's CDR3 is CASSEAGQPNYGYTF. Written as DNA, the CDR3 is TGTGCCAGCAGCGAGGCGGGACAGCCCAACTATGGCTACACCTTC.